One and the same sample provided the 25 T cell receptor beta chains below, sequenced in a study of shared clonotypes between healthy human individuals. The assay was immunoSEQ multiplex PCR, and TCRdb's table has in-frame clones only and misses some. The sample has about 530,000 clones; around 96% are singletons. Source material: naive CD4+ T cells sorted from blood. The subset here: CD45RA+ positively selected. The receptors stem from a woman younger than 45 in good health.

As for this clone: The identical CDR3 is also encoded by other nucleotide sequences in the sample. The chain combines TRBV28 with TRBJ1-2, with D possibly matching TRBD1 (6 bases). This CDR3 has 12 amino acids. Deletions cut 1 base from V and 7 bases from J, with 7 bases between. Germline V gene data show CDR1 as MDHEN and CDR2 as SYDVKM. CDR3 loop: CASSLLQGGYTF. The DNA for the CDR3 is TGTGCCAGCAGTTTATTACAGGGTGGCTACACCTTC.

This clone appeared once. The chain couples TRBV7-2 to TRBJ2-7; D call uncertain. The CDR3 is 12 amino acids. Germline V gene sequence: CDR1 SGHTA, CDR2 FQGNSA. Trimming shortened V by 3 bases and J by 4 bases, and 7 bases separated the two germline ends. The CDR3 reads CASSFSSYEQYF. The CDR3 DNA reads TGTGCCAGCAGCTTCTCTTCTTACGAGCAGTACTTC.

The V gene is TRBV4-1, the J gene TRBJ2-4; 7 positions match TRBD1. Looked up from germline, CDR1 is MGHRA and CDR2 is YSYEKL. This CDR3 comprises 17 residues. After removal of 3 bases from V and 8 bases from J, the junction contained 16 bases not matched to a gene. The CDR3 region is CASSQSPWGQRDDIQYF. In nucleotides, the CDR3 is TGCGCCAGCAGCCAGTCTCCTTGGGGACAGCGAGACGACATTCAGTACTTC.

V gene TRBV30 combines with J gene TRBJ1-1, with no clear D. The V end was cut by 0 bases, the J end by 0 bases, with 8 bases between. The length of the CDR3 is 14 residues. CDR1 and CDR2 (germline): GTSNPN, SVGIG (reference sequence). DNA for the CDR3: TGTGCCTGGAGTGTGATCCGTTTGAACACTGAAGCTTTCTTT. This codes for CAWSVIRLNTEAFF. Looking up the rest from reference TRBV30 and TRBJ1-1 gives the full variable domain: SQTIHQWPATLVQPVGSPLSLECTVEGTSNPNLYWYRQAAGRGLQLLFYSVGIGQISSEVPQNLSASRPQDRQFILSSKKLLLSDSGFYLCAWSVIRLNTEAFFGQGTRLTVV.

The gene calls are TRBV5-1 and TRBJ2-3; tentative D call: TRBD2 (5 bases). V was clipped by 0 bases and J by 4 bases, with 9 bases between them. The CDR3 length is 14 residues. CDR1 SGHRS and CDR2 YFSETQ come from the germline V gene. The CDR3 sequence is CASSLAVGADTQYF. Here the CDR3 DNA reads TGCGCCAGCAGCTTGGCCGTGGGAGCAGATACGCAGTATTTT.

The chain recombines TRBV5-4 with TRBJ1-1; no clear D. The CDR3 has 15 residues. Trimming took off 1 base at V and 2 bases at J, with 12 bases between the two ends. From germline, CDR1 is SGHNT and CDR2 YYREEE (reference sequence). For the CDR3, the DNA is TGTGCCAGCAGCTTGACCCTGGGAAGTAACACTGAAGCTTTCTTT. Amino acid sequence: CASSLTLGSNTEAFF.

This clone was detected once. The chain carries TRBV28 and TRBJ1-4; 8 bases are a match to TRBD1. CDR3 length: 15 amino acids. The V and J ends lost 5 bases and 6 bases, in that order; junction bases with no gene match: 8. Germline V gene data show CDR1 as MDHEN and CDR2 as SYDVKM. This chain's CDR3 is CASSTRQGRDEKLFF. The CDR3 nucleotides are TGTGCCAGCAGTACGAGACAGGGGAGAGATGAAAAACTGTTTTTT.

This chain joins TRBV5-4 and TRBJ2-3, with TRBD1 matching 7 bases. There are 16 residues in the CDR3. Germline-derived CDR1 and CDR2 are SGHNT and YYREEE (reference sequence). V dropped 4 bases and J dropped 0; count of bases not matched to a gene: 8. CDR3 DNA sequence: TGTGCCAGCAGCGATCGACAGGGATCTAGCACAGATACGCAGTATTTT. Translated, it gives CASSDRQGSSTDTQYF.

The V and J genes are TRBV19 and TRBJ2-1; 8 nucleotides agree with TRBD1. J lost 8 bases, V lost 9 bases, and 15 bases had no gene match. Looked up from germline, CDR1 is LNHDA and CDR2 is SQIVND (reference sequence). This CDR3 region has 15 residues. CDR3 bases: TGTGCCAGCCAAGGGGGGACAGGAGTGATTCATGAGCAGTTCTTC. Its translation: CASQGGTGVIHEQFF. The whole variable domain, remainder taken from reference TRBV19 and TRBJ2-1, is DGGITQSPKYLFRKEGQNVTLSCEQNLNHDAMYWYRQDPGQGLRLIYYSQIVNDFQKGDIAEGYSVSREKKESFPLTVTSAQKNPTAFYLCASQGGTGVIHEQFFGPGTRLTVL.

This chain joins TRBV5-1 and TRBJ2-7; D remains unclear. Trimming removed 5 bases at V and 3 bases at J, with 15 bases between. Germline assignment: CDR1 SGHRS and CDR2 YFSETQ. The CDR3 consists of 14 residues. The CDR3 coding sequence is TGCGCCAGCAGGCCTACTTGGGAAGACTACGAGCAGTACTTC. This translates into CASRPTWEDYEQYF.

The rearrangement joins TRBV5-4 to TRBJ2-7; 8 nucleotides agree with TRBD1. From germline, CDR1 is SGHNT and CDR2 YYREEE (reference sequence). The CDR3 extends over 14 amino acids. The V segment lost 1 base and the J segment 7 bases; nucleotides outside the gene matches: 7. CDR3 sequence (DNA): TGTGCCAGCAGCTTGATGCAGGGGGCGGATGAGCAGTACTTC. It specifies CASSLMQGADEQYF.

The chain uses TRBV11-2 and TRBJ1-1; TRBD1 matches 10 bases. J was trimmed by 5 bases and V by 4 bases; bases with no gene match: 19. Germline values: CDR1 SGHAT, CDR2 FQNNGV. The CDR3 extends over 19 amino acids. CDR3 amino acids: CASSSSPGVGTGVLTEAFF. The DNA for the CDR3 is TGTGCCAGCAGCTCTTCCCCCGGGGTAGGGACAGGGGTGTTGACTGAAGCTTTCTTT.

The rearrangement joins TRBV25-1 to TRBJ1-2; D may be TRBD1 (6 bases). Germline assignment: CDR1 MGHDK and CDR2 SYGVNS. V lost 1 base to trimming and J lost 2 bases, with 14 bases between them. This CDR3 is built from 16 residues. CDR3 sequence: CASSEFITGNNYGYTF. The CDR3, as DNA: TGTGCCAGCAGTGAATTTATTACAGGGAACAACTATGGCTACACCTTC.

The chain carries TRBV7-9 and TRBJ2-5; D may be TRBD2 (6 bases). The CDR3 totals 13 residues. CDR1 and CDR2 from the germline V gene are SEHNR and FQNEAQ (reference sequence). Trimming took 0 bases from V and 4 from J, leaving 6 bases between them. In nucleotides, the CDR3 is TGTGCCAGCAGCTTAGCCGGGAGAGAGACCCAGTACTTC. Translating it yields CASSLAGRETQYF.

The rearrangement uses TRBV5-1 and TRBJ2-1; unclear D gene. CDR3 length: 15 residues. In germline, CDR1 is SGHRS, CDR2 YFSETQ. With 0 bases removed from V and 6 bases from J, the gap between germline ends came to 13 bases. Here the CDR3 DNA reads TGCGCCAGCAGCTTGGGGGTAAGCCCCATCAATGAGCAGTTCTTC. It is translated as CASSLGVSPINEQFF.

In DNA form, the CDR3 reads TGTGCCAGCAGTTTAACTCTTTTTGAAAAACTGTTTTTT. It codes for CASSLTLFEKLFF. The chain carries TRBV28 and TRBJ1-4; unclear D gene. CDR1 is MDHEN, CDR2 SYDVKM, per germline. V lost 2 bases, J lost 7 bases, and 8 bases lay in between. CDR3 length equals 13 residues.

This chain uses TRBV28 with TRBJ2-7, with D hard to call. The CDR3 is 14 amino acids. CDR1 is MDHEN, CDR2 SYDVKM, per germline. V gave up 8 bases and J gave up 4 bases, with 18 bases separating them. DNA of the CDR3: TGTGCCAGCTCAGTTTGGAGTGGGGTTTACGAGCAGTACTTC. It specifies CASSVWSGVYEQYF.

The chain links TRBV2 to TRBJ1-5; unclear D gene. V was clipped by 3 bases and J by 2 bases, with 8 bases between them. From germline, CDR1 is SNHLY and CDR2 FYNNEI. CDR3 size: 14 residues. The CDR3 sequence is CASSDLRGNQPQHF. In DNA, the CDR3 is TGTGCCAGCAGTGATCTGCGTGGCAATCAGCCCCAGCATTTT.

The chain has TRBV30 and TRBJ2-1; D gene uncertain. This CDR3 is 14 amino acids long. Trimming took 4 bases from V and 0 from J, leaving 10 bases between them. Germline V lookup: CDR1 GTSNPN, CDR2 SVGIG (reference sequence). CDR3: CAWTWASSYNEQFF. Here the CDR3 DNA reads TGTGCCTGGACGTGGGCGAGCTCCTACAATGAGCAGTTCTTC.

The chain recombines TRBV28 with TRBJ2-1, with 13 bases identical to TRBD2. Germline trimming cut 8 bases from V and 4 bases from J; bases unmatched to any gene: 11. The CDR3 consists of 17 residues. Germline values: CDR1 MDHEN, CDR2 SYDVKM. CDR3 region: CASQTGTSGTIYNEQFF. In DNA, the CDR3 is TGTGCCAGCCAGACCGGGACTAGCGGGACGATATACAATGAGCAGTTCTTC.

The CDR3 bases are TGTGCCAGCAGTTTATTCCACAGACAGGGGGAAGACTATGGCTACACCTTC. Residues: CASSLFHRQGEDYGYTF. The V and J genes are TRBV27 and TRBJ1-2, with 9 bases that match TRBD1. The CDR3 spans 17 residues. The V gene's germline CDR1 is MNHEY and CDR2 SMNVEV (reference sequence). V lost 1 base and J lost 3; bases outside the gene matches: 9.

This clone was seen a handful of times. The rearrangement joins TRBV5-1 to TRBJ2-7, with TRBD1 matching over 7 bases. The CDR3 is 13 amino acids. V was clipped by 4 bases and J by 7 bases; unmatched bases: 8. Germline values: CDR1 SGHRS, CDR2 YFSETQ. In nucleotides, the CDR3 is TGCGCCAGCAGCACCAATACAGGGGAGGAGCAGTACTTC. This codes for CASSTNTGEEQYF. The full variable domain, rest sourced from reference TRBV5-1 and TRBJ2-7, is KAGVTQTPRYLIKTRGQQVTLSCSPISGHRSVSWYQQTPGQGLQFLFEYFSETQRNKGNFPGRFSGRQFSNSRSEMNVSTLELGDSALYLCASSTNTGEEQYFGPGTRLTVT.

V and J are TRBV11-2 and TRBJ2-7; 12 bases match TRBD2. CDR3 length: 16 residues. Germline V lookup: CDR1 SGHAT, CDR2 FQNNGV. J was trimmed by 7 bases and V by 1 base; bases with no gene match: 8. CDR3 sequence (DNA): TGTGCCAGCAGCTTAGCCGCGACTAGCGGGAGTTGGGAGCAGTACTTC. Protein sequence: CASSLAATSGSWEQYF.

For this clone: The same CDR3 also results from other DNA sequences found in this sample. J is TRBJ1-1 and V is TRBV5-1; no clear D gene. Trimming cost V 0 bases and J 2 bases, with 8 bases left between them. CDR1 and CDR2 from the germline V gene are SGHRS and YFSETQ. This CDR3 is built from 14 residues. The CDR3 here is CASSLGTENTEAFF. The DNA for the CDR3 is TGCGCCAGCAGCTTGGGGACCGAAAACACTGAAGCTTTCTTT.

This chain links TRBV4-2 with TRBJ2-7; unclear D gene. Trimming stripped 4 bases from V and 6 bases from J, with 10 bases between. There are 12 residues in the CDR3. The germline CDR1 and CDR2 sequences are LGHNA and YNFKEQ. This CDR3 is CASSLFLGEQYF. The CDR3 region has the DNA TGTGCCAGCAGCCTTTTTTTGGGCGAGCAGTACTTC.